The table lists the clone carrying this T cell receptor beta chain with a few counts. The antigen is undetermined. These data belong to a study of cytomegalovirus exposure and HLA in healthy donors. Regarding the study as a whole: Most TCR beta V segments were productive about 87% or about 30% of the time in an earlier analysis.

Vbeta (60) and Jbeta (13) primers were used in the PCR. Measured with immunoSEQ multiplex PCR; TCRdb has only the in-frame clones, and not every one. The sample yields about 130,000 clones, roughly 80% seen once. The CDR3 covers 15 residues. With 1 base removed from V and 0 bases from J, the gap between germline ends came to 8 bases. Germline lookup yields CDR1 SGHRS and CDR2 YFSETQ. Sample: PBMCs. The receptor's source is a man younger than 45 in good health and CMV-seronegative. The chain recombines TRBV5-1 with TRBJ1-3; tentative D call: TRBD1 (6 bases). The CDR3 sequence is CASSLTGNSGNTIYF. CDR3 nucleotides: TGCGCCAGCAGCTTGACAGGGAACTCTGGAAACACCATATATTTT. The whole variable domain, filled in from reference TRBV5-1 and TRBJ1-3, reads KAGVTQTPRYLIKTRGQQVTLSCSPISGHRSVSWYQQTPGQGLQFLFEYFSETQRNKGNFPGRFSGRQFSNSRSEMNVSTLELGDSALYLCASSLTGNSGNTIYFGEGSWLTVV.